This entry lists 14 T cell receptor beta chains sequenced from one sample in a study of cytotoxic CD8 clonotypes in ibrutinib-treated CLL (TCRdb year 2021). The time point label of this sample denotes: eleven to twelve months on ibrutinib. The method was the immunoSEQ multiplex PCR assay. TCRdb re-hosts the immuneACCESS table, in-frame sequences only. Its copies lack some clones; in the studies checked, an unresolved V gene accounts for under half of them, and the cause for the rest is not known. The sample includes more than 140,000 clones, with 60% to 80% observed a single time. The ten largest clonotypes hold around 30% of the sample. The source material was PBMCs, sampled after 12 months of ibrutinib treatment. The receptors shown here come from a human donor with chronic lymphocytic leukemia.

This sequence joins TRBV11-3 and TRBJ2-1; 7 bases match TRBD2. Germline V gives CDR1 SGHNT, CDR2 YENEEA. With V trimmed by 4 bases and J by 1 base, 4 bases remained unmatched. There are 15 residues in the CDR3. CDR3 in DNA: TGTGCCAGCAGCTCCGGGGAGGGTTCCTACAATGAGCAGTTCTTC. Translation: CASSSGEGSYNEQFF.

CDR3 region: CASSSPWEETQYF. CDR3 nucleotides: TGTGCCAGCAGCTCCCCTTGGGAGGAGACCCAGTACTTC. The genes are TRBV7-7 and TRBJ2-5; a weak D match, TRBD2 (5 bases). With 4 bases removed from V and 5 bases from J, the gap between germline ends came to 11 bases. Germline CDR1 and CDR2: SSHAT and FNYEAQ (reference sequence). There are 13 residues in the CDR3.

The rearrangement links TRBV9 to TRBJ1-2; D call uncertain. Per the germline V gene, CDR1 is SGDLS and CDR2 is YYNGEE. V was clipped by 3 bases and J by 0 bases, with 15 bases between them. This CDR3 has 16 amino acids. This CDR3 is CASSELGPITNYGYTF. The CDR3 coding sequence is TGTGCCAGCAGCGAATTGGGTCCAATTACTAACTATGGCTACACCTTC.

This clone came up a few times. V gene TRBV4-1 combines with J gene TRBJ1-6; no reliable D call. CDR3 length: 15 residues. Trimming cost V 1 base and J 9 bases, with 13 bases left between them. Germline loops: CDR1 MGHRA, CDR2 YSYEKL. CDR3 coding DNA: TGCGCCAGCAGCCAAGGCCCGATTGAAATTTCACCCCTCCACTTT. This translates into CASSQGPIEISPLHF.

This rearrangement joins TRBV5-6 to TRBJ2-2; D may correspond to TRBD1 or TRBD2 (6 bases each). Germline V gives CDR1 SGHDT, CDR2 YYEEEE. There are 17 residues in the CDR3. V dropped 3 bases and J dropped 4 bases, with 19 bases sitting between them. The CDR3 sequence: CASSSPTGRGLTGELFF. The CDR3 coding sequence is TGTGCCAGCAGCTCACCAACAGGTCGGGGGCTCACCGGGGAGCTGTTTTTT.

This clone showed up just a few times. The chain joins TRBV4-1 to TRBJ1-6; 9 nucleotides match TRBD1. This CDR3 comprises 15 residues. The germline V gene has CDR1 MGHRA and CDR2 YSYEKL. V was pared by 4 bases and J by 6 bases, with 4 bases of the junction left unmatched. CDR3 sequence reads: CASSPGQGPNSPLHF. CDR3 bases: TGCGCCAGCAGCCCGGGACAGGGCCCTAATTCACCCCTCCACTTT.

The rearrangement joins TRBV13 to TRBJ2-7, with 9 positions matching TRBD1. The CDR3 runs to 14 residues. Per germline, CDR1 PRHDT and CDR2 FYEKMQ (reference sequence). J gave up 2 bases and V 5 bases, and 4 bases lay outside the gene matches. DNA for the CDR3: TGTGCCAGCAGCCCCGGGACAGGGACCTACGAGCAGTACTTC. Its translation: CASSPGTGTYEQYF. The whole variable domain, remainder taken from reference TRBV13 and TRBJ2-7, is AAGVIQSPRHLIKEKRETATLKCYPIPRHDTVYWYQQGPGQDPQFLISFYEKMQSDKGSIPDRFSAQQFSDYHSELNMSSLELGDSALYFCASSPGTGTYEQYFGPGTRLTVT.

This clone occurred once. The CDR3 here is CASSSRQGGAEAFF. The DNA for the CDR3 is TGTGCCAGCAGCTCCAGGCAGGGGGGAGCTGAAGCTTTCTTT. The chain has TRBV7-9 and TRBJ1-1; 7 bases agree with TRBD1. The J segment lost 6 bases and the V segment lost 4 bases, leaving 8 bases of the junction unmatched. CDR3 length equals 14 residues. CDR1 and CDR2 from the germline V gene are SEHNR and FQNEAQ (reference sequence).

For the CDR3, the DNA is TGTGCCAGCAGCCTCTCCGGGACAGGGGGAGCCGGCACCATATATTTT. Amino acids: CASSLSGTGGAGTIYF. The V call is TRBV7-9, the J call TRBJ1-3, with 11 nucleotides matching TRBD1. V was clipped by 5 bases and J by 9 bases; unmatched bases: 12. Germline CDR1 SEHNR, CDR2 FQNEAQ (reference sequence). The CDR3 is 16 residues long.

J is TRBJ2-3 and V is TRBV5-1; D ambiguous. There are 12 residues in the CDR3. Germline CDR1 reads SGHRS; CDR2 reads YFSETQ. The ends were cut back, 0 bases at V and 2 bases at J, with 1 base in the middle. The CDR3 region is CASSLVTDTQYF. CDR3 bases: TGCGCCAGCAGCTTGGTCACAGATACGCAGTATTTT. The full variable domain, with the rest looked up from reference TRBV5-1 and TRBJ2-3, is KAGVTQTPRYLIKTRGQQVTLSCSPISGHRSVSWYQQTPGQGLQFLFEYFSETQRNKGNFPGRFSGRQFSNSRSEMNVSTLELGDSALYLCASSLVTDTQYFGPGTRLTVL.

The chain combines TRBV2 with TRBJ1-1, with D perhaps matching TRBD1 (6 bases). The germline gives CDR1 SNHLY, CDR2 FYNNEI. V lost 4 bases and J 0 bases, leaving 12 bases between the germline ends. This CDR3 comprises 15 residues. The CDR3 reads CASSARQVLNTEAFF. The CDR3 DNA reads as TGTGCCAGCAGTGCAAGACAGGTATTGAACACTGAAGCTTTCTTT.

This clone has just one count. The V call is TRBV27, the J call TRBJ2-3; the match to TRBD1 covers 7 bases. CDR3 length: 15 residues. After removal of 3 bases from V and 3 bases from J, the junction contained 6 bases not matched to a gene. The germline CDR1 and CDR2 sequences are MNHEY and SMNVEV (reference sequence). As DNA, the CDR3 is TGTGCCAGCAGTTTTAGACAGGGAAAAACAGATACGCAGTATTTT. Amino acids: CASSFRQGKTDTQYF.

The chain carries TRBV7-2 and TRBJ2-1, with 9 bases fitting TRBD2. The CDR3 sequence is 16 residues long. The germline gives CDR1 SGHTA, CDR2 FQGNSA. V trimming: 5 bases; J trimming: 5 bases; junction bases outside the gene matches: 10. CDR3 coding DNA: TGTGCCAGCAGCCCGCGAGGAGCGGGAGGTCACAATGAGCAGTTCTTC. It translates to CASSPRGAGGHNEQFF.

The chain employs TRBV5-6 and TRBJ1-2; D gene ambiguous. This CDR3 is 15 amino acids long. V lost 4 bases to trimming and J lost 8 bases, with 21 bases between them. Germline CDR1 is SGHDT and CDR2 is YYEEEE. Here the CDR3 DNA reads TGTGCCAGCAGCCCGCCCGCGGCAGGCCCCGTGGGCTACACCTTC. This gives the protein CASSPPAAGPVGYTF.